The 25 T cell receptor beta chains below all came from one sample that was sequenced in a study of cytomegalovirus exposure and HLA in healthy donors. Primers included in the PCR were 60 Vbeta and 13 Jbeta primers. The table came from immunoSEQ multiplex PCR; TCRdb's copy has only in-frame clones and leaves some out. The sample has some 180,000 clones; around 73% are singletons. Specimen: PBMCs. The receptors derive from a woman aged 18-29 years in good health and CMV-seropositive.

This clone was detected only a few times. The chain recombines TRBV2 with TRBJ1-3; TRBD1 is a possible D gene (6 bases). CDR1 is SNHLY, CDR2 FYNNEI, per germline. The CDR3 has 16 residues. V lost 8 bases and J lost 4, with 21 bases in between. CDR3 in amino acids: CASCWPVGAAGNTIYF. CDR3 in DNA: TGTGCCAGCTGTTGGCCCGTGGGGGCGGCGGGAAACACCATATATTTT.

The rearrangement links TRBV9 to TRBJ1-6; D not certain. The germline V gene has CDR1 SGDLS and CDR2 YYNGEE. The CDR3 totals 14 residues. Trimming took 4 bases from V and 7 from J, leaving 12 bases between them. The CDR3 DNA sequence: TGTGCCAGCAGCCCGGGTAAAATGAATTCACCCCTCCACTTT. It is translated as CASSPGKMNSPLHF.

This clone was seen only once. The genes are TRBV30 and TRBJ1-4, with a weak D call TRBD1 (5 bases). The CDR3 contains 13 residues. CDR1 is GTSNPN, CDR2 SVGIG, per germline (reference sequence). Deletions cut 1 base from V and 10 bases from J, with 13 bases between. Written as DNA, the CDR3 is TGTGCCTGGAGTGAGCAGGGTGCCCTAAAACTGTTTTTT. Encoded protein: CAWSEQGALKLFF.

This chain connects TRBV4-2 to TRBJ2-3; 7 nucleotides align to TRBD2. The CDR3 sequence is 17 residues long. V lost 4 bases, J lost 2 bases, and 12 bases stayed unmatched. Germline V gene sequence: CDR1 LGHNA, CDR2 YNFKEQ. CDR3 loop: CASSRGIAGEITDTQYF. The CDR3 DNA reads TGTGCCAGCAGCCGGGGGATAGCGGGCGAAATCACAGATACGCAGTATTTT.

This clone was seen a single time. The chain uses TRBV4-2 and TRBJ2-1, with D perhaps TRBD1 (5 bases). V was pared by 3 bases and J by 0 bases, with 15 bases between. Germline CDR1 and CDR2: LGHNA and YNFKEQ. CDR3 size: 17 residues. Here the CDR3 reads CASSQALTASSYNEQFF. The DNA of the CDR3 is TGTGCCAGCAGCCAGGCCCTGACAGCGAGCTCCTACAATGAGCAGTTCTTC.

This clone has a single count. The chain joins TRBV30 to TRBJ2-1, with 8 bases matching TRBD2. Germline V gives CDR1 GTSNPN, CDR2 SVGIG (reference sequence). Losses at the gene ends were 1 base for V and 8 bases for J; bases not matched to a gene: 10. The CDR3 is 15 residues long. CDR3 coding DNA: TGTGCCTGGAGTGCCGGGGGGGCTAGTGGGGATGAGCAGTTCTTC. Protein sequence: CAWSAGGASGDEQFF.

This chain links TRBV7-2 with TRBJ2-3, with 10 bases aligning to TRBD2. V shed 6 bases and J 1 base; nucleotides not matched to a gene: 1. CDR3 length: 14 amino acids. Germline values: CDR1 SGHTA, CDR2 FQGNSA. CDR3 sequence reads: CASRLAGGTDTQYF. In DNA, the CDR3 is TGTGCCAGCAGGCTAGCGGGGGGCACAGATACGCAGTATTTT.

The chain uses TRBV9 and TRBJ2-1; D is possibly TRBD1 (5 bases). Germline V gene sequence: CDR1 SGDLS, CDR2 YYNGEE. V dropped 0 bases and J dropped 4 bases, with 14 bases sitting between them. This CDR3 spans 16 amino acids. CDR3 bases: TGTGCCAGCAGCGTAGGAACAGGCCCTAAGTACAATGAGCAGTTCTTC. Its translation is CASSVGTGPKYNEQFF.

This clone was counted between two and nine times. The chain uses TRBV9 and TRBJ1-3; D uncertain. This CDR3 has 15 amino acids. V was clipped by 0 bases and J by 0 bases, with 7 bases between them. Germline V CDR1 and CDR2: SGDLS, YYNGEE. The CDR3 nucleotides read TGTGCCAGCAGCGTAGACACCCACTCTGGAAACACCATATATTTT. It encodes CASSVDTHSGNTIYF.

This clone was seen a handful of times. The chain combines TRBV7-3 with TRBJ2-3; the match to TRBD2 covers 8 bases. The V segment lost 4 bases and the J segment 5 bases; nucleotides outside the gene matches: 5. The CDR3 loop spans 14 amino acids. Germline lookup yields CDR1 SGHTA and CDR2 FQGTGA. CDR3 sequence reads: CASSSGGAGDTQYF. The CDR3 coding sequence is TGTGCCAGCAGCTCCGGGGGGGCGGGAGATACGCAGTATTTT.

Of note for this clone: Other nucleotide sequences from this sample produce the same CDR3. The CDR3: CASSFAGLNTEAFF. The CDR3 coding sequence is TGTGCCAGCAGTTTTGCGGGGCTGAACACTGAAGCTTTCTTT. This chain links TRBV28 with TRBJ1-1; the D gene is possibly TRBD1 (5 bases). Germline CDR1 MDHEN, CDR2 SYDVKM. The CDR3 runs to 14 residues. Trimming stripped 3 bases from V and 0 bases from J, with 8 bases between.

This clone appeared a single time. The chain uses TRBV9 and TRBJ2-1; TRBD2 is a possible D gene (7 bases). The V and J ends lost 0 bases and 0 bases respectively, with 10 bases between them. The CDR3 runs to 16 residues. The germline V gene encodes CDR1 SGDLS and CDR2 YYNGEE. The CDR3 sequence is CASSVGAGASYNEQFF. CDR3 DNA: TGTGCCAGCAGCGTAGGGGCGGGGGCCTCCTACAATGAGCAGTTCTTC.

The gene calls are TRBV19 and TRBJ1-2; 11 bases are a match to TRBD1. The CDR3 sequence is 17 residues long. With V trimmed by 6 bases and J by 4 bases, 13 bases remained unmatched. Germline loops: CDR1 LNHDA, CDR2 SQIVND (reference sequence). CDR3 DNA sequence: TGTGCCAGTAGAGTGATAGGGACAGGGGGAAGTGGCTATGGCTACACCTTC. Protein product: CASRVIGTGGSGYGYTF.

A single count supports this clone. The chain employs TRBV5-1 and TRBJ1-6; D ambiguous. This CDR3 has 14 amino acids. Germline loops: CDR1 SGHRS, CDR2 YFSETQ. Trimming removed 4 bases at V and 8 bases at J, with 13 bases between. The CDR3 here is CASSLGLRDSPLHF. CDR3 DNA sequence: TGCGCCAGCAGCCTGGGCCTCCGGGATTCACCCCTCCACTTT.

This clone was picked up one time. The junction differs from germline at one of its ends, possibly a read error. The J gene is TRBJ2-2, the V gene TRBV7-7, with 12 bases aligning to TRBD2. The CDR3 extends over 14 amino acids. Germline V CDR1 and CDR2: SSHAT, FNYEAQ (reference sequence). The CDR3 here is CASSGLAGTGELFF. CDR3 nucleotide sequence: TGTGCTAGCAGCGGACTAGCGGGGACCGGGGAGCTGTTTTTT.

The chain couples TRBV30 to TRBJ2-1; D might be TRBD2 (6 bases). The CDR3 is 10 residues long. Germline V gene data show CDR1 as GTSNPN and CDR2 as SVGIG (reference sequence). The germline V and J ends were trimmed by 8 bases and 4 bases, with 6 bases remaining between them. The CDR3 bases are TGTGCCGCGGGGTACAATGAGCAGTTCTTC. Its translation: CAAGYNEQFF.

The J gene is TRBJ2-1, the V gene TRBV11-1, with TRBD2 identical over 7 bases. CDR1 and CDR2 from the germline V gene are SGHAT and FQDESV (reference sequence). Losses at the gene ends were 1 base for V and 9 bases for J; bases not matched to a gene: 12. The CDR3 totals 16 residues. The CDR3 here is CASSLGSGVHPIEQFF. The DNA of the CDR3 is TGTGCCAGCAGCTTAGGAAGCGGGGTGCATCCCATTGAGCAGTTCTTC. The whole variable domain, filled in from reference TRBV11-1 and TRBJ2-1, reads EAEVAQSPRYKITEKSQAVAFWCDPISGHATLYWYRQILGQGPELLVQFQDESVVDDSQLPKDRFSAERLKGVDSTLKIQPAELGDSAMYLCASSLGSGVHPIEQFFGPGTRLTVL.

The chain has TRBV4-3 and TRBJ1-5; the D gene is possibly TRBD1 (5 bases). The CDR3 length is 15 residues. Germline V gene lookup returns CDR1 LGHNA and CDR2 YSLEER. Trimming pared 1 base from V and 4 bases from J, leaving 11 bases between. The CDR3 reads CASSQGWGTNQPQHF. The DNA for the CDR3 is TGCGCCAGCAGCCAAGGCTGGGGGACTAATCAGCCCCAGCATTTT.

The chain has TRBV25-1 and TRBJ2-4; D may be TRBD2 (6 bases). This CDR3 spans 12 amino acids. The germline CDR1 and CDR2 sequences are MGHDK and SYGVNS. Trimming removed 3 bases at V and 8 bases at J, with 8 bases between. The DNA for the CDR3 is TGTGCCAGCAGTGAGGGGGAGGACATTCAGTACTTC. It yields the protein CASSEGEDIQYF. Full variable domain (missing parts from reference TRBV25-1 and TRBJ2-4): EADIYQTPRYLVIGTGKKITLECSQTMGHDKMYWYQQDPGMELHLIHYSYGVNSTEKGDLSSESTVSRIRTEHFPLTLESARPSHTSQYLCASSEGEDIQYFGAGTRLSVL.

V gene TRBV7-9 combines with J gene TRBJ1-1; maybe TRBD1 (6 bases). Trimming took 0 bases from V and 7 from J, leaving 12 bases between them. CDR1 and CDR2 from the germline V gene are SEHNR and FQNEAQ (reference sequence). The CDR3 extends over 14 amino acids. The CDR3 loop reads CASSLAAEGGEAFF. For the CDR3, the DNA is TGTGCCAGCAGCTTAGCGGCAGAAGGGGGTGAAGCTTTCTTT.

The chain is built from TRBV19 and TRBJ1-6; TRBD1 is a possible D gene (5 bases). The CDR3 is 15 amino acids. Trimming stripped 4 bases from V and 9 bases from J, with 16 bases between. Germline V gene data show CDR1 as LNHDA and CDR2 as SQIVND (reference sequence). CDR3 amino acids: CASSSSGQGGSPLHF. CDR3 in DNA: TGTGCCAGTAGTAGTTCAGGCCAGGGAGGTTCACCCCTCCACTTT.

CDR3 sequence reads: CASSRLGGDTQYF. For the CDR3, the DNA is TGTGCCAGCAGCCGCCTTGGCGGAGATACGCAGTATTTT. The V call is TRBV7-2, the J call TRBJ2-3; D is unclear. The CDR3 is 13 residues long. The germline V gene has CDR1 SGHTA and CDR2 FQGNSA. Trimming shortened V by 5 bases and J by 5 bases, and 11 bases separated the two germline ends.

V is TRBV5-4 and J is TRBJ2-7; TRBD1 agrees at 9 bases. After removal of 3 bases from V and 4 bases from J, the junction contained 11 bases not matched to a gene. The CDR3 runs 16 residues. Germline CDR1 and CDR2: SGHNT and YYREEE (reference sequence). The CDR3 protein is CASSSQSGDRAYEQYF. DNA of the CDR3: TGTGCCAGCAGCTCTCAGTCAGGGGACAGGGCTTACGAGCAGTACTTC. The full variable domain, rest sourced from reference TRBV5-4 and TRBJ2-7, is ETGVTQSPTHLIKTRGQQVTLRCSSQSGHNTVSWYQQALGQGPQFIFQYYREEENGRGNFPPRFSGLQFPNYSSELNVNALELDDSALYLCASSSQSGDRAYEQYFGPGTRLTVT.

This clone was found a few times. Different DNA sequences within this sample yield the same CDR3. CDR3 protein: CASSVAGDSYNEQFF. CDR3 coding DNA: TGTGCCAGCAGCGTAGCGGGGGACTCATACAATGAGCAGTTCTTC. The chain is built from TRBV9 and TRBJ2-1, with D possibly TRBD2 on 6 matching bases. There are 15 residues in the CDR3. CDR1 is SGDLS, CDR2 YYNGEE, per germline. The V and J ends lost 0 bases and 4 bases respectively, with 11 bases between them.

The gene calls are TRBV29-1 and TRBJ2-2; 12 bases are a match to TRBD2. V shed 0 bases and J 4 bases; nucleotides not matched to a gene: 9. Germline V gene data show CDR1 as SQVTM and CDR2 as ANQGSEA. The CDR3 sequence is 18 residues long. This CDR3 reads CSVEDRLAGGPTTGELFF. Written as DNA, the CDR3 is TGCAGCGTTGAAGATCGCCTAGCGGGGGGGCCTACCACCGGGGAGCTGTTTTTT.